Shown below are 18 T cell receptor beta chains from a single sample sequenced in a study of cytomegalovirus exposure and HLA in healthy donors. Vbeta (60) and Jbeta (13) primers were used in the PCR. Measured with immunoSEQ multiplex PCR; TCRdb has only the in-frame clones, and not every one. The profile shows 150,000 or so clones, approximately 74% of them singletons. Sequenced: PBMCs. Receptors were obtained from a man in his late teens or twenties in good health and CMV-seropositive.

The chain joins TRBV5-6 to TRBJ2-1; TRBD2 matches at 9 bases. Trimming took 0 bases from V and 4 from J; bases not matched to a gene: 11. This CDR3 is built from 18 residues. CDR1 and CDR2 (germline): SGHDT, YYEEEE. CDR3: CASSLGPRGGREYNEQFF. In nucleotides, the CDR3 is TGTGCCAGCAGCTTGGGTCCTCGGGGCGGGAGGGAATACAATGAGCAGTTCTTC.

V usage is TRBV19 and J usage is TRBJ1-1, with D unresolved. Germline V lookup: CDR1 LNHDA, CDR2 SQIVND (reference sequence). The CDR3 is 13 residues long. V was pared by 5 bases and J by 2 bases, with 9 bases between. In DNA, the CDR3 is TGTGCCAGTAGTCTCACGGGAAACACTGAAGCTTTCTTT. Its translation: CASSLTGNTEAFF.

The chain recombines TRBV29-1 with TRBJ2-7; possibly TRBD1 for D (6 bases). This CDR3 spans 15 amino acids. V lost 0 bases, J lost 3 bases, and 15 bases lay in between. Germline CDR1 and CDR2: SQVTM and ANQGSEA. CDR3 nucleotides: TGCAGCGTTGAAGATGGGTCGGGACACGGCTACGAGCAGTACTTC. This translates into CSVEDGSGHGYEQYF.

This clone was picked up one time. V usage is TRBV10-2 and J usage is TRBJ1-4; no reliable D call. The CDR3 has 17 residues. Trimming removed 2 bases from V and 0 bases from J, with 13 bases in between. Germline CDR1 is WSHSY and CDR2 is SAAADI. The CDR3 loop reads CASSENRSPATNEKLFF. In nucleotides, the CDR3 is TGCGCCAGCAGTGAGAACCGTAGCCCTGCAACTAATGAAAAACTGTTTTTT.

The V call is TRBV7-9, the J call TRBJ2-6; 7 positions agree with TRBD1. CDR3 size: 16 residues. Germline loops: CDR1 SEHNR, CDR2 FQNEAQ (reference sequence). V lost 5 bases, J lost 2 bases, and 6 bases stayed unmatched. CDR3 protein: CASSRTGPTGANVLTF. The DNA of the CDR3 is TGTGCCAGCAGCAGGACAGGTCCAACTGGGGCCAACGTCCTGACTTTC.

The J gene is TRBJ2-3, the V gene TRBV28, with D perhaps matching TRBD2 (5 bases). V was shortened by 5 bases and J by 4 bases, with 16 bases between the two germline ends. CDR1 and CDR2 from the germline V gene are MDHEN and SYDVKM. This CDR3 comprises 15 residues. The DNA of the CDR3 is TGTGCCAGCAGTGCAAGAGACGGGATGGCAGATACGCAGTATTTT. Its protein product is CASSARDGMADTQYF.

The CDR3: CASGRGLSTDTQYF. CDR3 DNA: TGCGCCAGCGGGCGGGGGCTTAGCACAGATACGCAGTATTTT. This chain links TRBV5-1 with TRBJ2-3, with D possibly matching TRBD2 (7 bases). V shed 7 bases and J shed 0 bases, with 12 bases lying between them. CDR1 is SGHRS, CDR2 YFSETQ, per germline. The CDR3 extends over 14 amino acids.

This rearrangement joins TRBV27 to TRBJ1-1, with a possible D match to TRBD1 (5 bases). With 0 bases removed from V and 0 bases from J, the gap between germline ends came to 8 bases. Germline CDR1 reads MNHEY; CDR2 reads SMNVEV (reference sequence). The CDR3 extends over 15 amino acids. The CDR3 nucleotides are TGTGCCAGCAGTTTATCGGCAGGGATGAACACTGAAGCTTTCTTT. This translates into CASSLSAGMNTEAFF.

This clone was found once. The chain recombines TRBV5-4 with TRBJ2-2; D is unclear. CDR1 and CDR2 from the germline V gene are SGHNT and YYREEE (reference sequence). This CDR3 comprises 13 residues. Trimming shortened V by 0 bases and J by 4 bases, and 4 bases separated the two germline ends. CDR3 DNA: TGTGCCAGCAGCTTGGCGGGCACCGGGGAGCTGTTTTTT. It specifies CASSLAGTGELFF.

V usage is TRBV13 and J usage is TRBJ2-1; 8 bases line up with TRBD2. The V gene's germline CDR1 is PRHDT and CDR2 FYEKMQ (reference sequence). The V segment lost 4 bases and the J segment 0 bases; nucleotides outside the gene matches: 11. The length of the CDR3 is 18 residues. The CDR3 is CASSSTHRGGSSYNEQFF. Written as DNA, the CDR3 is TGTGCCAGCAGCTCCACCCACCGGGGGGGGAGCTCCTACAATGAGCAGTTCTTC.

This clone was picked up one time. The V and J genes are TRBV7-8 and TRBJ1-4, with 10 bases fitting TRBD1. The CDR3 totals 14 residues. The ends lost 6 bases at V and 8 bases at J; junction bases unmatched: 6. Germline V gene data show CDR1 as SGHVS and CDR2 as FQNEAQ. The CDR3 protein is CASRPDRGPEKLFF. The CDR3 region has the DNA TGTGCCAGCAGGCCAGACAGGGGGCCCGAAAAACTGTTTTTT.

This clone was counted only a few times. This chain uses TRBV2 with TRBJ2-7; 9 nucleotides align to TRBD1. The CDR3 covers 14 residues. Germline CDR1 and CDR2: SNHLY and FYNNEI. The V gene end was trimmed by 8 bases and the J gene end by 3 bases; junction bases not matched to a gene: 8. The CDR3 sequence is CASQRRTGDYEQYF. The CDR3 nucleotides are TGTGCCAGCCAAAGAAGGACAGGGGACTACGAGCAGTACTTC.

For the CDR3, the DNA is TGCGCCAGCCACGACAGGGATGAGCAGTACTTC. This translates into CASHDRDEQYF. The rearrangement uses TRBV10-1 and TRBJ2-7; 7 nucleotides line up with TRBD1. CDR1 and CDR2 from the germline V gene are WNHNN and SYGVQD (reference sequence). The CDR3 is made up of 11 amino acids. With 8 bases clipped from V and 7 bases from J, the junction kept 5 bases outside the gene matches.

The J gene is TRBJ2-5, the V gene TRBV5-1, with a weak D call TRBD2 (6 bases). Germline CDR1 and CDR2: SGHRS and YFSETQ. Trimming cost V 4 bases and J 4 bases, with 14 bases left between them. This CDR3 contains 14 residues. The chain's CDR3 is CASSDTQGGETQYF. Here the CDR3 DNA reads TGCGCCAGCAGCGATACGCAGGGAGGAGAGACCCAGTACTTC.

The chain links TRBV21-1 to TRBJ1-3; TRBD1 reflects the table's D call only, with no check against the DNA. TRBV21-1 is marked as a pseudogene. The CDR3 totals 20 residues. This CDR3 reads CASSKVRGQNLTFSGNTIYF. CDR3 bases: TGTGCCAGCAGCAAAGTTCGGGGACAAAACCTTACCTTCTCTGGAAACACCATATATTTT.

This clone appeared a few times. This rearrangement joins TRBV11-2 to TRBJ1-1, with 8 bases that match TRBD1. From germline, CDR1 is SGHAT and CDR2 FQNNGV. The CDR3 has 12 amino acids. V dropped 2 bases and J dropped 11; count of bases not matched to a gene: 4. This CDR3 reads CASSLQGARAFF. In DNA, the CDR3 is TGTGCCAGCAGCTTACAGGGGGCGCGCGCTTTCTTT.

The chain couples TRBV6-5 to TRBJ2-2, with D possibly matching TRBD1 (6 bases). The V end lost 3 bases, the J end lost 0 bases, and 8 bases lay between the germline ends. The CDR3 covers 15 residues. Germline V gives CDR1 MNHEY, CDR2 SVGAGI. The DNA for the CDR3 is TGTGCCAGCAGTTATGGGACACCGAACACCGGGGAGCTGTTTTTT. Protein: CASSYGTPNTGELFF.

CDR3 in DNA: TGCGCCAGCGCGGACTCGAACACTGAAGCTTTCTTT. Residues: CASADSNTEAFF. The chain links TRBV5-1 to TRBJ1-1; D not certain. Trimming pared 7 bases from V and 1 base from J, leaving 8 bases between. Germline-derived CDR1 and CDR2 are SGHRS and YFSETQ. The CDR3 has 12 amino acids.